Listed below are T cell receptor beta chains from one sample, sequenced in a study of technical replicates of blood from four donors. Assay: immunoSEQ multiplex PCR; the TCRdb copy retains only in-frame clones and omits some. Of 65,000 to 80,000 clones listed, approximately 95% were seen once; the top ten hold 0.2% to 0.3%. The specimen was T cells isolated from PBMCs. These receptor sequences come from a human donor in good health. The CDR3 runs from the conserved cysteine through the conserved F or W. The order of the fields is CDR3 protein, CDR3 DNA, clone size, V gene, D gene, J gene. The D gene is left open where the match is weak. Size tells how often a clone was seen (once, few, many) or the class of an expanded clone, and some rows leave it out.

CDR3 protein: CATSRDRQGGELFF
CDR3 DNA: TGTGCCACCAGCAGAGATCGGCAGGGTGGGGAGCTGTTTTTT
clone size: -
V gene: TRBV15
D gene: -
J gene: TRBJ2-2

CDR3 protein: CASSFYGSSYNSPLHF
CDR3 DNA: TGTGCCAGCAGCTTTTACGGGAGCTCCTATAATTCACCCCTCCACTTT
clone size: -
V gene: TRBV5-6
D gene: -
J gene: TRBJ1-6

CDR3 protein: CASSVMGQGKITEAFF
CDR3 DNA: TGTGCCAGCAGCGTAATGGGGCAGGGAAAGATCACTGAAGCTTTCTTT
clone size: once
V gene: TRBV9
D gene: -
J gene: TRBJ1-1

CDR3 protein: CASSYSGSTGNTIYF
CDR3 DNA: TGTGCCAGCAGTTACTCGGGCAGCACCGGAAACACCATATATTTT
clone size: -
V gene: TRBV6-5
D gene: -
J gene: TRBJ1-3

CDR3 protein: CASSLGSSGYQETQYF
CDR3 DNA: TGTGCCAGCAGCTTAGGGTCTAGCGGGTACCAAGAGACCCAGTACTTC
clone size: once
V gene: TRBV11-2
D gene: TRBD2
J gene: TRBJ2-5

CDR3 protein: CASVPAGGRTEAFF
CDR3 DNA: TGTGCCAGCGTACCTGCAGGGGGCCGGACTGAAGCTTTCTTT
clone size: -
V gene: TRBV2
D gene: TRBD1
J gene: TRBJ1-1

CDR3 protein: CASSSQYQSTTNEKLFF
CDR3 DNA: TGTGCCAGCAGTTCCCAGTACCAGTCAACAACTAATGAAAAACTGTTTTTT
clone size: once
V gene: TRBV2
D gene: -
J gene: TRBJ1-4

CDR3 protein: CASSRLAGVGYEQYF
CDR3 DNA: TGTGCCAGCAGCCGACTAGCGGGAGTGGGTTACGAGCAGTACTTC
clone size: -
V gene: TRBV5-4
D gene: TRBD2
J gene: TRBJ2-7

CDR3 protein: CASTGTGSVDTQYF
CDR3 DNA: TGTGCCAGTACCGGGACTGGTTCGGTGGATACGCAGTATTTT
clone size: -
V gene: TRBV19
D gene: -
J gene: TRBJ2-3

CDR3 protein: CASSPSSGGTQGIQYF
CDR3 DNA: TGTGCCAGCTCTCCATCTAGCGGGGGAACCCAAGGCATTCAGTACTTC
clone size: -
V gene: TRBV18
D gene: TRBD2
J gene: TRBJ2-4

CDR3 protein: CASSLGGGSNQPQHF
CDR3 DNA: TGTGCCAGCAGCTTGGGAGGGGGTAGCAATCAGCCCCAGCATTTT
clone size: -
V gene: TRBV5-4
D gene: -
J gene: TRBJ1-5

CDR3 protein: CATRDGGGYEQYF
CDR3 DNA: TGTGCCACCCGAGACGGGGGGGGATACGAGCAGTACTTC
clone size: -
V gene: TRBV28
D gene: TRBD2
J gene: TRBJ2-7

CDR3 protein: CASSFGGRAQSEQYF
CDR3 DNA: TGCGCCAGCAGCTTTGGCGGGAGGGCCCAGTCCGAGCAGTACTTC
clone size: -
V gene: TRBV5-1
D gene: TRBD2
J gene: TRBJ2-7

CDR3 protein: CASSARQLGTEAFF
CDR3 DNA: TGTGCCAGCAGCGCCCGACAGTTGGGCACTGAAGCTTTCTTT
clone size: -
V gene: TRBV7-8
D gene: -
J gene: TRBJ1-1

CDR3 protein: CSVGRRAPPRTDGEGSYNSPLHF
CDR3 DNA: TGCAGCGTTGGCCGACGCGCCCCCCCCAGGACTGACGGGGAGGGCTCCTATAATTCACCCCTCCACTTT
clone size: -
V gene: TRBV29-1
D gene: -
J gene: TRBJ1-6

CDR3 protein: CADSQTVSHEQYF
CDR3 DNA: TGTGCCGACTCACAGACAGTTTCCCACGAGCAGTACTTC
clone size: -
V gene: TRBV2
D gene: -
J gene: TRBJ2-7

CDR3 protein: CSVGPLDNTGELFF
CDR3 DNA: TGCAGCGTTGGTCCCCTAGATAACACCGGGGAGCTGTTTTTT
clone size: -
V gene: TRBV29-1
D gene: -
J gene: TRBJ2-2

CDR3 protein: CASRRAGYGYTF
CDR3 DNA: TGTGCCAGCAGACGAGCAGGGTATGGCTACACCTTC
clone size: -
V gene: TRBV7-2
D gene: -
J gene: TRBJ1-2

CDR3 protein: CASSVMEGRGNEQFF
CDR3 DNA: TGTGCCAGCAGCGTGATGGAGGGCCGTGGGAATGAGCAGTTCTTC
clone size: -
V gene: TRBV9
D gene: -
J gene: TRBJ2-1

CDR3 protein: CSVTGFRYEQYF
CDR3 DNA: TGCAGCGTTACCGGTTTTCGCTACGAGCAGTACTTC
clone size: -
V gene: TRBV29-1
D gene: -
J gene: TRBJ2-7

CDR3 protein: CASRLGQNLGLNNQPQHF
CDR3 DNA: TGTGCCAGTAGATTGGGTCAAAATCTGGGCTTAAACAATCAGCCCCAGCATTTT
clone size: -
V gene: TRBV19
D gene: -
J gene: TRBJ1-5

CDR3 protein: CASSSLRDRTNEKLFF
CDR3 DNA: TGTGCCAGCAGTTCCCTCCGGGACAGAACTAATGAAAAACTGTTTTTT
clone size: once
V gene: TRBV27
D gene: TRBD1
J gene: TRBJ1-4

CDR3 protein: CASSLMSGTDYEQYF
CDR3 DNA: TGTGCCAGCAGTTTAATGTCCGGGACAGACTACGAGCAGTACTTC
clone size: once
V gene: TRBV27
D gene: TRBD1
J gene: TRBJ2-7

CDR3 protein: CASSLDRVVTDTQYF
CDR3 DNA: TGTGCCAGCAGCTTAGACAGGGTCGTGACAGATACGCAGTATTTT
clone size: few
V gene: TRBV7-8
D gene: -
J gene: TRBJ2-3

CDR3 protein: CASTLRATGEVRSYEQYF
CDR3 DNA: TGCGCCAGCACCCTGAGGGCTACAGGGGAGGTACGCTCCTACGAGCAGTACTTC
clone size: -
V gene: TRBV5-1
D gene: -
J gene: TRBJ2-7

CDR3 protein: CASTRRDPREDTQYF
CDR3 DNA: TGTGCCAGCACCAGGCGGGACCCACGAGAAGATACGCAGTATTTT
clone size: -
V gene: TRBV2
D gene: -
J gene: TRBJ2-3

CDR3 protein: CASSLLGLAGGWNEQFF
CDR3 DNA: TGTGCCAGCAGCTTGCTGGGACTAGCGGGGGGTTGGAATGAGCAGTTCTTC
clone size: -
V gene: TRBV5-6
D gene: TRBD2
J gene: TRBJ2-1

CDR3 protein: CASSQEELINEQFF
CDR3 DNA: TGTGCCAGCAGCCAAGAAGAGCTCATCAATGAGCAGTTCTTC
clone size: -
V gene: TRBV14
D gene: -
J gene: TRBJ2-1

CDR3 protein: CNVVTSTEAFF
CDR3 DNA: TGCAACGTTGTCACGAGTACTGAAGCTTTCTTT
clone size: few
V gene: TRBV29-1
D gene: -
J gene: TRBJ1-1

CDR3 protein: CASRYTGNGGGYTF
CDR3 DNA: TGTGCCAGCAGGTACACAGGGAACGGTGGTGGCTACACCTTC
clone size: -
V gene: TRBV2
D gene: -
J gene: TRBJ1-2

CDR3 protein: CASSGDRRSSYNSPLHF
CDR3 DNA: TGTGCCAGCAGCGGGGACAGGCGAAGCTCCTATAATTCACCCCTCCACTTT
clone size: -
V gene: TRBV11-2
D gene: TRBD1
J gene: TRBJ1-6